Listed here are 4 T cell receptor beta chains from one sample, sequenced in a study of post-analysis software for immune sequencing data. General study findings and limits: Roughly five TRBV segments were significantly more frequent in patients than in controls. TRBV5-6, TRBV5-1 and TRBV20-1 were among these segments.

Built from TCR beta cDNA, the libraries had unique molecular identifiers in them. TCRdb used MiXCR to reprocess the PCR reads, holding one entry per CDR3 protein. The sample yields hundreds of thousands of distinct CDR3 sequences, approximately 59% seen once. Antigen specificity for these receptors is unknown. The source material was blood. These receptors were taken from a girl aged 2 to 10 with multiple sclerosis.

The chain employs TRBV20-1 and TRBJ2-3; D ambiguous. Looked up from germline, CDR1 is DFQATT and CDR2 is SNEGSKA (reference sequence). This CDR3 comprises 15 residues. The CDR3 bases are TGCACCGCAGCCAAAGTAGTAGGCAGAACAGATACGCAGTATTTT. Protein: CTAAKVVGRTDTQYF.

The genes are TRBV20-1 and TRBJ2-1, with 10 bases matching TRBD2. The CDR3 is 17 amino acids. Losses at the gene ends were 0 bases for V and 6 bases for J; bases not matched to a gene: 11. From germline, CDR1 is DFQATT and CDR2 SNEGSKA (reference sequence). The CDR3: CSARDPATSGPFNEQFF. In nucleotides, the CDR3 is TGCAGTGCTAGAGATCCCGCGACTAGCGGGCCATTCAATGAGCAGTTCTTC.

In the case of this clonotype: Sequence at one end of the junction differs from germline and may be a read error. The rearrangement uses TRBV7-7 and TRBJ2-1, with TRBD2 as a possible D gene (6 bases). Germline-derived CDR1 and CDR2 are SSHAT and FNYEAQ (reference sequence). The CDR3 extends over 15 amino acids. CDR3 protein: CASSLALSGYNEQFF. CDR3 coding DNA: TGTGCTAGCAGCTTAGCGCTCAGCGGGTACAATGAGCAGTTCTTC.

The chain links TRBV7-2 to TRBJ2-7, with D unresolved. Germline-derived CDR1 and CDR2 are SGHTA and FQGNSA. V lost 5 bases and J lost 6, with 11 bases in between. The CDR3 contains 12 residues. DNA of the CDR3: TGTGCCAGCAGCACCTACGGTCCCGAGCAGTACTTC. As protein: CASSTYGPEQYF.